The rows below give T cell receptor beta chains drawn from one sample of a study of shared clonotypes between healthy human individuals. Profiled with immunoSEQ multiplex PCR; TCRdb holds only in-frame clones, not every one. The table lists over a million clones, approximately 96% of them singletons. Sequenced: naive CD4+ T cells sorted from blood. The receptors shown here come from a man aged 30 to 45 in good health. Both conserved end residues are part of each CDR3. D genes are given only for firm matches. Rows may omit the clone size; those that give it use once, few, many or a size class.

clone size,J gene,V gene,D gene,CDR3 protein,CDR3 DNA
.,TRBJ2-7,TRBV7-6,.,CASSGLAGGNDEQYF,TGTGCCAGCAGCGGATTAGCAGGCGGGAACGACGAGCAGTACTTC
once,TRBJ1-5,TRBV10-2,.,CASSEQERQPQHF,TGCGCCAGCAGTGAGCAGGAACGTCAGCCCCAGCATTTT
.,TRBJ1-5,TRBV30,.,CAWNSGGGNQPQHF,TGTGCCTGGAATTCGGGGGGAGGAAATCAGCCCCAGCATTTT
.,TRBJ1-2,TRBV5-1,.,CASSLSHGYGYTF,TGCGCCAGCAGCTTGAGCCACGGCTATGGCTACACCTTC
once,TRBJ2-1,TRBV11-2,TRBD2,CASSLDRFRTSGYNEQFF,TGTGCCAGCAGCTTAGATCGGTTCCGGACTAGCGGATACAATGAGCAGTTCTTC
.,TRBJ1-2,TRBV28,.,CASSFRQGLYGYTF,TGTGCCAGCAGTTTTCGGCAGGGGCTATATGGCTACACCTTC
.,TRBJ2-3,TRBV5-4,TRBD2,CASSLWGTSPDTQYF,TGTGCCAGCAGCTTGTGGGGGACTAGCCCGGATACGCAGTATTTT
.,TRBJ2-5,TRBV5-4,.,CASSLGLGSETQYF,TGTGCCAGCAGCTTGGGACTAGGGTCAGAGACCCAGTACTTC
.,TRBJ2-7,TRBV6-5,.,CASSYLQGTEQYF,TGTGCCAGCAGTTATCTTCAGGGGACCGAGCAGTACTTC
.,TRBJ1-1,TRBV5-4,.,CASSPFGLGLNTEAFF,TGTGCCAGCAGCCCCTTTGGATTAGGGCTGAACACTGAAGCTTTCTTT
.,TRBJ2-5,TRBV30,.,CAWSVEGSETQYF,TGTGCCTGGAGTGTGGAAGGCTCCGAGACCCAGTACTTC
.,TRBJ2-7,TRBV28,.,CASSRAGQNSRYEQYF,TGTGCCAGCAGCCGGGCGGGTCAAAATAGCCGGTACGAGCAGTACTTC
.,TRBJ1-4,TRBV10-3,TRBD1,CAISTGVATNEKLFF,TGTGCCATCAGCACAGGGGTTGCAACTAATGAAAAACTGTTTTTT
.,TRBJ2-1,TRBV7-8,.,CASSPPGLPVANEQFF,TGTGCCAGCAGCCCCCCGGGACTCCCGGTCGCCAATGAGCAGTTCTTC
.,TRBJ2-2,TRBV14,.,CASSQALTGELFF,TGTGCCAGCAGCCAAGCCCTCACCGGGGAGCTGTTTTTT
.,TRBJ1-2,TRBV7-9,.,CASSLMGLNYGYTF,TGTGCCAGCAGCTTGATGGGTCTCAACTATGGCTACACCTTC
.,TRBJ2-7,TRBV4-1,TRBD1,CASSHPGQGATYEQYF,TGCGCCAGCAGCCACCCGGGACAGGGGGCGACCTACGAGCAGTACTTC
.,TRBJ1-3,TRBV6-5,.,CASRRTAGNTIYF,TGTGCCAGCAGAAGGACGGCTGGAAACACCATATATTTT
.,TRBJ2-5,TRBV4-1,.,CASSQEPLGIQETQYF,TGCGCCAGCAGCCAAGAACCCCTAGGAATCCAAGAGACCCAGTACTTC
.,TRBJ1-5,TRBV25-1,.,CASSTLQGTGPQHF,TGTGCCAGCAGTACCCTCCAAGGAACGGGGCCCCAGCATTTT
.,TRBJ1-5,TRBV4-1,.,CASSLDDVAGQPQHF,TGCGCCAGCAGCCTCGATGATGTTGCGGGTCAGCCCCAGCATTTT
.,TRBJ2-4,TRBV7-3,.,CASSPKRIVLNIQYF,TGTGCCAGCAGCCCGAAAAGGATAGTTTTAAACATTCAGTACTTC
.,TRBJ2-1,TRBV7-6,TRBD2,CASSFSGVYNEQFF,TGTGCCAGCAGCTTTAGCGGGGTCTACAATGAGCAGTTCTTC
.,TRBJ2-2,TRBV11-2,TRBD2,CASSARLAGGNTGELFF,TGTGCCAGCAGCGCCAGACTAGCGGGAGGGAACACCGGGGAGCTGTTTTTT
.,TRBJ1-2,TRBV28,.,CASSLSGYGYTF,TGTGCCAGCAGTTTGTCAGGGTATGGCTACACCTTC
.,TRBJ2-3,TRBV25-1,.,CASSVTGTDTQYF,TGTGCCAGCAGTGTAACCGGCACAGATACGCAGTATTTT
.,TRBJ1-2,TRBV28,.,CASSPQGHGYTF,TGTGCCAGCAGTCCCCAGGGGCATGGCTACACCTTC
.,TRBJ1-2,TRBV7-2,TRBD1,CASSLQGQSYGYTF,TGTGCCAGCAGCTTGCAGGGACAGTCCTATGGCTACACCTTC
.,TRBJ2-7,TRBV15,TRBD2,CATSRDRVGTSIYEQYF,TGTGCCACCAGCAGAGATCGTGTAGGGACTAGCATTTATGAGCAGTACTTC
.,TRBJ2-3,TRBV5-1,.,CASKFGLSADTQYF,TGCGCCAGCAAGTTTGGCCTTTCTGCAGATACGCAGTATTTT
.,TRBJ2-3,TRBV28,.,CASTPGYTDTQYF,TGTGCCAGCACCCCGGGGTACACAGATACGCAGTATTTT